Below, 12 T cell receptor beta chains from the same sample are listed, as sequenced in a study of blood T cells in healthy people across ages. Next came a second PCR, run for roughly 7 to 12 cycles, which used a sample-barcoded 5' primer along with a J-beta primer mix. TCRdb reanalysed the 5' RACE reads using MiXCR and keeps one entry per CDR3 protein. This sample has fewer than 900,000 distinct CDR3 sequences, with more than 40% found just once. The sequencing sample was made of blood. The receptor source for this set is a woman aged 55-69 years in good health.

This clonotype was counted only a few times. The chain carries TRBV6-2 or TRBV6-3 and TRBJ1-5; D is uncertain. The V end was cut by 6 bases, the J end by 2 bases, with 5 bases between. Germline CDR1 is MNHEY and CDR2 is SVGEGT. The CDR3 extends over 12 amino acids. The CDR3 protein is CASRHGNQPQHF. The CDR3 DNA reads as TGTGCCAGCAGACACGGCAATCAGCCCCAGCATTTT.

This chain connects TRBV20-1 to TRBJ1-4; a possible D gene is TRBD1 (5 bases). V lost 2 bases to trimming and J lost 7 bases, with 17 bases between them. The CDR3 is 15 amino acids. Germline CDR1 DFQATT, CDR2 SNEGSKA (reference sequence). The CDR3 DNA reads TGCAGTGCTAGACCTATAGGGTCGGGGGGTGAAAAACTGTTTTTT. This sequence encodes CSARPIGSGGEKLFF.

There are a few counts of this clonotype. The chain employs TRBV11-2 and TRBJ2-1; maybe TRBD1 (5 bases). V was shortened by 5 bases and J by 5 bases, with 16 bases between the two germline ends. The germline CDR1 and CDR2 sequences are SGHAT and FQNNGV. This CDR3 contains 15 residues. CDR3 nucleotide sequence: TGTGCCAGCAGCCTCGAGTCAGGGATCAACAATGAGCAGTTCTTC. Amino acid sequence: CASSLESGINNEQFF.

This clonotype was picked up a small number of times. The chain joins TRBV7-8 to TRBJ2-7; 11 bases fit TRBD1. From germline, CDR1 is SGHVS and CDR2 FQNEAQ. CDR3 length: 17 amino acids. With 1 base clipped from V and 1 base from J, the junction kept 6 bases outside the gene matches. The CDR3, as DNA: TGTGCCAGCAGCTTAGTTACCGGGACAGGGGGTTCCTACGAGCAGTACTTC. Translated, it gives CASSLVTGTGGSYEQYF.

This clonotype was counted a few times. This chain links TRBV20-1 with TRBJ1-1, with 7 positions matching TRBD1. Germline V gives CDR1 DFQATT, CDR2 SNEGSKA (reference sequence). The CDR3 has 12 amino acids. Trimming cost V 4 bases and J 6 bases; bases outside gene matches: 5. The CDR3 loop reads CSAKRQGAEAFF. In DNA, the CDR3 is TGCAGTGCTAAGAGACAGGGCGCTGAAGCTTTCTTT.

This clonotype has just a few counts. This chain joins TRBV7-2 and TRBJ1-2; D gene unclear. Germline V lookup: CDR1 SGHTA, CDR2 FQGNSA. V gave up 1 base and J gave up 4 bases, with 13 bases separating them. CDR3 length equals 15 residues. The CDR3 DNA reads TGTGCCAGCAGCTTAGAACAGTACCTCCCCTATGGCTACACCTTC. Protein: CASSLEQYLPYGYTF.

V and J are TRBV5-1 and TRBJ1-2; D not resolved. The germline CDR1 and CDR2 sequences are SGHRS and YFSETQ. Trimming removed 4 bases at V and 6 bases at J, with 16 bases between. The CDR3 contains 14 residues. The CDR3 sequence is CASSLKGPKDGYTF. The CDR3 DNA sequence: TGCGCCAGCAGCCTTAAAGGGCCTAAAGATGGCTACACCTTC. The complete variable domain, with remaining parts taken from reference TRBV5-1 and TRBJ1-2, reads KAGVTQTPRYLIKTRGQQVTLSCSPISGHRSVSWYQQTPGQGLQFLFEYFSETQRNKGNFPGRFSGRQFSNSRSEMNVSTLELGDSALYLCASSLKGPKDGYTFGSGTRLTVV.

This clonotype was recorded a few times. The V gene is TRBV12-3 or TRBV12-4, the J gene TRBJ2-1; TRBD2 agrees at 7 bases. This CDR3 region has 16 residues. The trim removed 3 bases at V and 6 bases at J, leaving 11 bases unmatched. CDR3 residues: CASSFGGMGGVNEQFF. The DNA of the CDR3 is TGTGCCAGCAGTTTCGGGGGAATGGGGGGGGTCAATGAGCAGTTCTTC.

V gene TRBV15 combines with J gene TRBJ1-5; no firm D call. Germline CDR1 LNHNV, CDR2 YYDKDF (reference sequence). The CDR3 runs to 15 residues. Between the trimmed V and J ends, which lost 2 bases and 0 bases, there was a span of 8 bases. The CDR3: CATSRREYSNQPQHF. DNA for the CDR3: TGTGCCACCAGCAGAAGGGAGTATAGCAATCAGCCCCAGCATTTT.

The chain couples TRBV24-1 to TRBJ1-2, with a possible D match to TRBD1 (5 bases). Germline V gives CDR1 KGHDR, CDR2 SFDVKD. V was pared by 4 bases and J by 3 bases, with 26 bases between. The length of the CDR3 is 19 residues. CDR3 residues: CATSDRTGTVGSEYYGYTF. The DNA of the CDR3 is TGTGCCACCAGTGACCGCACCGGGACGGTAGGAAGCGAGTACTATGGCTACACCTTC.

The CDR3 bases are TGCGCCAGCAGCTTGACAGTCTCTGGGGCCAACGTCCTGACTTTC. This gives the protein CASSLTVSGANVLTF. V usage is TRBV5-1 and J usage is TRBJ2-6; D unresolved. This CDR3 is built from 15 residues. Germline-derived CDR1 and CDR2 are SGHRS and YFSETQ. Trimming cost V 1 base and J 0 bases, with 5 bases left between them.

This chain uses TRBV6-6 with TRBJ2-2; TRBD2 matches at 13 bases. V shed 7 bases and J 4 bases; nucleotides not matched to a gene: 6. CDR1 and CDR2 (germline): MNHNY, SVGAGI (reference sequence). This CDR3 contains 16 residues. In nucleotides, the CDR3 is TGTGCCAGCAATCCGGGACTAGCGGGACTCACCGGGGAGCTGTTTTTT. Residues: CASNPGLAGLTGELFF.